The present TCR beta chain was sequenced within a study of radiotherapy plus CTLA-4 blockade in lung cancer. In the study overall: Around 18% of enrolled patients responded objectively, and roughly 30% had disease control.

The CDR3 consists of 14 residues. The germline V gene has CDR1 SEHNR and CDR2 FQNEAQ (reference sequence). V shed 1 base and J shed 4 bases, with 7 bases lying between them. With regard to this clone: The target antigen is unknown.

General study findings and limits: Tumor-derived TCR clones expanded in blood after radiotherapy plus ipilimumab. How blood T cell clones changed early, along with interferon-beta, reportedly forecast response best.

Focal radiation was given together with CTLA-4 blockade (ipilimumab) to patients with chemo-refractory metastatic non-small-cell lung cancer. Here immunoSEQ multiplex PCR was the method, and the copy in TCRdb shows in-frame clones only, minus some. The table includes roughly 57,000 clones, 82% detected once. The source material was peripheral blood, sampled from a patient treated with radiotherapy plus ipilimumab. The clonotype was recovered from a human donor with non-small cell lung cancer whose response to radiotherapy plus ipilimumab could not be evaluated. V usage is TRBV7-9 and J usage is TRBJ1-4; D is undetermined. CDR3 nucleotide sequence: TGTGCCAGCAGCTTAGTGAGCCTTAATGAAAAACTGTTTTTT. Translating it yields CASSLVSLNEKLFF.